This T cell receptor beta chain was observed in a study of CD8 T cells in ankylosing spondylitis. The study, taken as a whole, reports: As for the disease-linked clones, they showed a CD8+ phenotype and occurred at relatively low frequencies in peripheral blood. One TCR beta motif, made up of about 8 highly homologous variants, appeared characteristic of ankylosing spondylitis blood.

The TCR beta libraries were generated through quantitative 5'-RACE incorporating molecular barcodes. TCRdb called the 5' RACE reads again in MiXCR, with one record for every CDR3 protein. Altogether 750,000 to 850,000 distinct CDR3 sequences are present, 10% to 15% being singletons, with the ten largest covering approximately 0.51%. This clonotype has at least ten counts. What it binds is unknown. V lost 2 bases and J 0 bases, leaving 7 bases between the germline ends. Germline V gene data show CDR1 as SGHTA and CDR2 as FQGNSA. The CDR3 consists of 14 residues. Sequencing was done on a sample of blood, either unsorted or a sorted T cell fraction (not recorded which). This receptor was identified in a male donor with ankylosing spondylitis. This chain joins TRBV7-2 and TRBJ1-1, with D uncertain. The CDR3 sequence: CASSLHGLNTEAFF. CDR3 DNA: TGTGCCAGCAGCTTACACGGCTTGAACACTGAAGCTTTCTTT.